Each of the 27 T cell receptor beta chains below was sequenced from the same sample in a study of T cells in Graves' hyperthyroidism and ophthalmopathy. TCR beta CDR3 regions were amplified from RNA transcripts. HTBI primers were employed in a first-round RT-PCR of the TCR CDR3. TCRdb called the multiplex PCR reads again in MiXCR, with one record for every CDR3 protein. The sample has about 380,000 distinct CDR3 sequences; roughly 18% are singletons. Source material: blood. These receptors originate from a man aged 18-30 years with Graves' ophthalmopathy.

This clonotype was seen a few times. J is TRBJ2-3 and V is TRBV29-1, with TRBD2 identical over 10 bases. The germline V gene has CDR1 SQVTM and CDR2 ANQGSEA. The CDR3 has 15 residues. The junction had 3 bases not matched to a gene; V was cut back by 2 bases and J by 1 base. CDR3 sequence reads: CSVELLAGGTDTQYF. Here the CDR3 DNA reads TGCAGCGTTGAACTTCTAGCGGGGGGCACAGATACGCAGTATTTT.

In this sample, this clonotype turned up a few times. The chain carries TRBV6-1 and TRBJ1-3, with no clear D. CDR1 and CDR2 from the germline V gene are MNHNS and SASEGT. The CDR3 runs 15 residues. Trimming removed 1 base at V and 2 bases at J, with 9 bases between. The CDR3 protein is CASSEGPFTGNTIYF. DNA of the CDR3: TGTGCCAGCAGTGAAGGGCCATTTACTGGAAACACCATATATTTT.

There are a few counts of this clonotype. The chain has TRBV5-1 and TRBJ1-5; maybe TRBD1 (6 bases). Germline V gene data show CDR1 as SGHRS and CDR2 as YFSETQ. There are 16 residues in the CDR3. The germline V and J ends were trimmed by 3 bases and 3 bases, with 16 bases remaining between them. The CDR3 sequence is CASSWSRGGNNQPQHF. CDR3 DNA sequence: TGCGCCAGCAGCTGGAGCAGGGGCGGGAACAATCAGCCCCAGCATTTT.

This chain uses TRBV7-6 with TRBJ1-4; unclear D gene. In germline, CDR1 is SGHVS, CDR2 FNYEAQ. V gave up 3 bases and J gave up 0 bases, with 11 bases separating them. The CDR3 totals 16 residues. The CDR3 DNA reads as TGTGCCAGCAGCTTCAGAAACATAGCAACTAATGAAAAACTGTTTTTT. It yields the protein CASSFRNIATNEKLFF.

This clonotype was recorded many times. The chain uses TRBV28 and TRBJ2-7; D not certain. Trimming took 1 base from V and 6 from J, leaving 10 bases between them. The CDR3 extends over 13 amino acids. From germline, CDR1 is MDHEN and CDR2 SYDVKM. The CDR3 DNA sequence: TGTGCCAGCAGTTTATCAGTTATTGGCGAGCAGTACTTC. This sequence encodes CASSLSVIGEQYF.

CDR3 DNA: TGTGCCAGCACATTACTAGCGGGATCCAGTGAGCAGTTCTTC. This codes for CASTLLAGSSEQFF. V gene TRBV2 combines with J gene TRBJ2-1; 10 bases are a match to TRBD2. Germline CDR1 and CDR2: SNHLY and FYNNEI. V lost 7 bases and J lost 9; bases outside the gene matches: 9. This CDR3 has 14 residues.

This clonotype was recorded many times. The chain has TRBV12-3 or TRBV12-4 and TRBJ1-2; 8 bases are a match to TRBD1. CDR3 size: 13 residues. Unmatched junction bases numbered 12, after V lost 6 bases and J lost 12 bases. CDR3: CASRPDRARRDTF. CDR3 coding DNA: TGTGCCAGCAGACCGGACAGGGCCCGCCGGGACACCTTC.

This clonotype has at least ten counts. The V and J genes are TRBV2 and TRBJ1-2; D ambiguous. The V end lost 6 bases, the J end lost 1 base, and 9 bases lay between the germline ends. Germline CDR1 reads SNHLY; CDR2 reads FYNNEI. The CDR3 length is 13 residues. CDR3 in amino acids: CASSPDGNYGYTF. CDR3 DNA: TGTGCCAGCAGCCCGGACGGTAACTATGGCTACACCTTC.

This clonotype turned up a few times. The chain carries TRBV10-3 and TRBJ2-1; the D is unclear. Germline CDR1 and CDR2: ENHRY and SYGVKD. V shed 3 bases and J shed 7 bases, with 4 bases lying between them. The CDR3 runs to 11 residues. CDR3 nucleotide sequence: TGTGCCATCAGTGACCAGAATGAGCAGTTCTTC. Residues: CAISDQNEQFF.

There are many counts of this clonotype. This chain connects TRBV18 to TRBJ2-5; D could derive from TRBD1 or TRBD2 (6 bases each). Germline V gene data show CDR1 as KGHSH and CDR2 as LQKENI. The CDR3 is 14 residues long. V was clipped by 5 bases and J by 10 bases, with 20 bases between them. CDR3 protein: CASSITGGDRIQYF. The CDR3 nucleotides are TGTGCCAGCTCAATAACCGGGGGCGACCGCATCCAGTACTTC.

About this clonotype itself: A much larger clone differs by one base, so this may be a read error. This chain uses TRBV3-1 with TRBJ1-6; 7 bases fit TRBD1. The CDR3 length is 16 residues. Looked up from germline, CDR1 is LGHDT and CDR2 is YNNKEL (reference sequence). The CDR3 is CAGSQGRQGGNSPLHF. As DNA, the CDR3 is TGTGCCGGCAGCCAGGGTCGACAGGGAGGGAATTCACCCCTCCACTTT.

This clonotype has a count of ten or more. The V gene is TRBV12-3 or TRBV12-4, the J gene TRBJ2-5, with D perhaps matching TRBD2 (5 bases). Trimming cost V 4 bases and J 5 bases, with 17 bases left between them. The CDR3 spans 15 residues. The CDR3 region has the DNA TGTGCCAGCAGTTCCTCCCCCGGAGGCGCGGAGACCCAGTACTTC. It encodes CASSSSPGGAETQYF.

This clonotype was seen repeatedly, ten times or more. The chain recombines TRBV28 with TRBJ2-7, with 7 bases aligning to TRBD2. The CDR3 contains 13 residues. The germline V gene encodes CDR1 MDHEN and CDR2 SYDVKM. The V and J ends lost 5 bases and 3 bases, in that order; junction bases with no gene match: 4. Here the CDR3 DNA reads TGTGCCAGCAGTGCGGGACTAAACTACGAGCAGTACTTC. Translation: CASSAGLNYEQYF.

This clonotype was detected a few times. The J gene is TRBJ1-2, the V gene TRBV4-2; D not resolved. The V gene lost 0 bases and the J gene lost 3 bases, with 8 bases spanning the gap. This CDR3 has 14 residues. Germline loops: CDR1 LGHNA, CDR2 YNFKEQ. The CDR3 protein is CASSQETGDYGYTF. The CDR3 DNA follows: TGTGCCAGCAGCCAAGAGACGGGAGACTATGGCTACACCTTC.

V usage is TRBV6-1 and J usage is TRBJ2-3, with a possible D match to TRBD1 (5 bases). Trimming shortened V by 3 bases and J by 2 bases, and 9 bases separated the two germline ends. This CDR3 has 14 amino acids. Germline CDR1 reads MNHNS; CDR2 reads SASEGT. The CDR3 DNA is TGTGCCAGCAGTGACGGACAAGTCACAGATACGCAGTATTTT. Its translation is CASSDGQVTDTQYF.

This clonotype was counted ten times or more. The gene calls are TRBV7-8 and TRBJ2-7; D may correspond to TRBD1 or TRBD2 (5 bases each). Germline V CDR1 and CDR2: SGHVS, FQNEAQ. There are 15 residues in the CDR3. The V end lost 6 bases, the J end lost 2 bases, and 17 bases lay between the germline ends. CDR3 in amino acids: CASRPGPPSPYEQYF. In DNA form, the CDR3 reads TGTGCCAGCAGACCGGGACCCCCGAGCCCCTACGAGCAGTACTTC.

Worth noting for this clonotype: This may come from a read error, since a much larger clone is one base off. The chain employs TRBV11-3 and TRBJ2-1, with unresolved D. CDR1 is SGHNT and CDR2 is YENEEA in the germline V gene. The CDR3 runs 13 residues. CDR3 residues: CASGLYGYNEQFF. DNA of the CDR3: TGTGCCAGCGGCTTATACGGCTACAATGAGCAGTTCTTC. The full variable domain, its missing parts supplied by reference TRBV11-3 and TRBJ2-1, is EAGVVQSPRYKIIEKKQPVAFWCNPISGHNTLYWYLQNLGQGPELLIRYENEEAVDDSQLPKDRFSAERLKGVDSTLKIQPAELGDSAVYLCASGLYGYNEQFFGPGTRLTVL.

This clonotype has ten or more counts. The rearrangement joins TRBV13 to TRBJ1-2; D is possibly TRBD1 (5 bases). The CDR3 totals 15 residues. V was pared by 0 bases and J by 1 base, with 9 bases between. Germline V CDR1 and CDR2: PRHDT, FYEKMQ (reference sequence). The CDR3 loop is CASSLGAGSNYGYTF. As DNA, the CDR3 is TGTGCCAGCAGCTTAGGGGCAGGGAGTAACTATGGCTACACCTTC.

The V gene is TRBV7-2, the J gene TRBJ2-3; no definite D call. V was trimmed by 5 bases and J by 3 bases, leaving 6 bases between them. This CDR3 has 12 residues. Germline V gives CDR1 SGHTA, CDR2 FQGNSA. CDR3 protein: CASSKITDTQYF. For the CDR3, the DNA is TGTGCCAGCAGCAAAATAACAGATACGCAGTATTTT.

This clonotype was detected only once. The chain combines TRBV2 with TRBJ2-5; 7 bases align to TRBD1. V gave up 6 bases and J gave up 0 bases; unmatched junction bases: 10. The CDR3 is 16 residues long. Per germline, CDR1 SNHLY and CDR2 FYNNEI. This CDR3 is CASSAHRDRNQETQYF. The CDR3 DNA sequence: TGTGCCAGCAGCGCCCACCGGGACAGAAACCAAGAGACCCAGTACTTC.

This clonotype was counted many times. This chain links TRBV12-3 or TRBV12-4 with TRBJ2-7; TRBD2 aligns across 10 bases. This CDR3 comprises 17 residues. The trim removed 6 bases at V and 7 bases at J, leaving 18 bases unmatched. CDR3 nucleotides: TGTGCCAGCAGCCCACTCTCGGGGAGCGGGGGGGCAGGTGAGCAGTACTTC. It yields the protein CASSPLSGSGGAGEQYF.

The chain employs TRBV5-1 and TRBJ2-1, with TRBD2 as a possible D gene (6 bases). Germline lookup yields CDR1 SGHRS and CDR2 YFSETQ. Trimming pared 3 bases from V and 7 bases from J, leaving 23 bases between. This CDR3 region has 17 residues. The CDR3 region has the DNA TGCGCCAGCAGCTGGAGCAGGGAGGATGGGTGGCGAAATGAGCAGTTCTTC. This encodes CASSWSREDGWRNEQFF.

This clonotype came up many times. The rearrangement uses TRBV11-2 and TRBJ2-7; 7 bases align to TRBD1. The germline gives CDR1 SGHAT, CDR2 FQNNGV. V gave up 4 bases and J gave up 7 bases; unmatched junction bases: 10. The CDR3 runs 14 residues. CDR3 nucleotides: TGTGCCAGCAGCTCTTACAGGGGCGTAGGGGAGCAGTACTTC. Translation: CASSSYRGVGEQYF. Based on the CDR3 plus reference TRBV11-2 and TRBJ2-7, the full variable domain is EAGVAQSPRYKIIEKRQSVAFWCNPISGHATLYWYQQILGQGPKLLIQFQNNGVVDDSQLPKDRFSAERLKGVDSTLKIQPAKLEDSAVYLCASSSYRGVGEQYFGPGTRLTVT.

Many counts were recorded for this clonotype. The chain links TRBV6-6 to TRBJ2-5; 9 nucleotides line up with TRBD2. The germline gives CDR1 MNHNY, CDR2 SVGAGI (reference sequence). CDR3 length: 15 residues. The junction had 1 base not matched to a gene; V was cut back by 0 bases and J by 2 bases. DNA for the CDR3: TGTGCCAGCAGTTACTCTCTAGCGGGGCAAGAGACCCAGTACTTC. This translates into CASSYSLAGQETQYF.

This clonotype was seen a handful of times. The V gene is TRBV19, the J gene TRBJ2-3, with TRBD2 identical over 7 bases. The germline V gene encodes CDR1 LNHDA and CDR2 SQIVND (reference sequence). Germline trimming cut 3 bases from V and 4 bases from J; bases unmatched to any gene: 7. The CDR3 has 15 amino acids. As DNA, the CDR3 is TGTGCCAGTAGTATCCAGCGGGGTAGGGCAGATACGCAGTATTTT. Amino acid sequence: CASSIQRGRADTQYF.

At least ten counts were recorded for this clonotype. This chain uses TRBV28 with TRBJ1-2; D is uncertain. The CDR3 is 14 residues long. Germline V gene lookup returns CDR1 MDHEN and CDR2 SYDVKM. V was trimmed by 1 base and J by 0 bases, leaving 6 bases between them. The CDR3 DNA is TGTGCCAGCAGTTTATTGGGCGCTAACTATGGCTACACCTTC. It translates to CASSLLGANYGYTF.

At least ten counts were recorded for this clonotype. The V and J genes are TRBV3-1 and TRBJ1-1, with D possibly TRBD1 on 5 matching bases. Germline V gives CDR1 LGHDT, CDR2 YNNKEL (reference sequence). The V end was cut by 4 bases, the J end by 1 base, with 10 bases between. This CDR3 spans 14 amino acids. The DNA for the CDR3 is TGTGCCAGCAGCCCCTTCGGACAGAACACTGAAGCTTTCTTT. Translated, it gives CASSPFGQNTEAFF.